Only a few counts were recorded for the clone carrying this T cell receptor (beta chain). The sample's treatment: oral pan-JAK inhibitor, 5-10 mg twice daily. Those with alopecia areata gave lesional scalp punch biopsies and peripheral blood. CDR3 length: 16 residues. Trimming cost V 0 bases and J 1 base, with 13 bases left between them. The germline CDR1 and CDR2 sequences are SGHRS and YFSETQ. The data are from a study of CD8+ T cells in alopecia areata. RNA extraction and reverse transcription yielded cDNA as sequencing template. Repertoires were generated with immunoSEQ multiplex PCR, while TCRdb's copy carries only in-frame clones and drops some. Here the sample spans approximately 5,400 clones, roughly 70% being singletons.

This specimen consisted of skin, obtained at week 24, from a patient treated with tofacitinib. This TCR was recovered from a human donor with alopecia areata. J is TRBJ1-1 and V is TRBV5-1, with D hard to call. The CDR3 protein is CASSLASSKKNTEAFF. CDR3 DNA sequence: TGCGCCAGCAGCTTGGCCAGTTCAAAAAAGAACACTGAAGCTTTCTTT. Drawing the rest from reference TRBV5-1 and TRBJ1-1, the complete variable domain is KAGVTQTPRYLIKTRGQQVTLSCSPISGHRSVSWYQQTPGQGLQFLFEYFSETQRNKGNFPGRFSGRQFSNSRSEMNVSTLELGDSALYLCASSLASSKKNTEAFFGQGTRLTVV.